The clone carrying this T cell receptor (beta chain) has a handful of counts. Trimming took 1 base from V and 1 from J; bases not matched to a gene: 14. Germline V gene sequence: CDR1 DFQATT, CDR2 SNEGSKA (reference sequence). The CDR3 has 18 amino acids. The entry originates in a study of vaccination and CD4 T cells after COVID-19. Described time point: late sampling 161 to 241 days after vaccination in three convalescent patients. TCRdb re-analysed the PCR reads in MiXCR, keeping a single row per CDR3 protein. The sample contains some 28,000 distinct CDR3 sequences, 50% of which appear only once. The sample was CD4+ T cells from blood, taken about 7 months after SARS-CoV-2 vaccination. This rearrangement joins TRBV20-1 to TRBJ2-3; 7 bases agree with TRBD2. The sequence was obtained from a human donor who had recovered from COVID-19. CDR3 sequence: CSARGGFLAGEGTDTQYF. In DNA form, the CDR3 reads TGCAGTGCTAGAGGAGGGTTTCTCGCGGGAGAGGGCACAGATACGCAGTATTTT.